This T cell receptor beta chain was recovered during a study of cytomegalovirus exposure and HLA in healthy donors. Vbeta (60) and Jbeta (13) primers were used in the PCR. Sequencing used immunoSEQ multiplex PCR; TCRdb keeps in-frame clones, though not all of them. This sample's table reports about 140,000 clones. V was clipped by 4 bases and J by 6 bases, with 10 bases between them. Germline assignment: CDR1 PRHDT and CDR2 FYEKMQ (reference sequence). The CDR3 runs to 13 residues. This chain uses TRBV13 with TRBJ1-5; D not certain. Sequencing was performed on PBMCs. This receptor was taken from a woman aged 18 to 35 in good health and CMV-seronegative. CDR3: CASSSGEGQPQHF. The DNA for the CDR3 is TGTGCCAGCAGCTCGGGCGAGGGTCAGCCCCAGCATTTT.